This TCR beta chain was obtained from a study of cytomegalovirus exposure and HLA in healthy donors. Regarding the study as a whole: Immune exposure was documented only through CMV serostatus. Indistinguishability led to the exclusion of some V segments, TRBV6-2 and TRBV6-3 included. In a later analysis, a missense DCLRE1C variant was linked to TCR beta V- and J-gene trimming.

Researchers ran the PCR with 60 Vbeta and 13 Jbeta primers. The protocol was immunoSEQ multiplex PCR, while the TCRdb copy is restricted to in-frame clones and leaves out a portion. The sample lists some 270,000 clones; approximately 80% were seen once. This clone was counted only a few times. The antigen is undetermined. V lost 5 bases, J lost 8 bases, and 15 bases stayed unmatched. This CDR3 has 16 amino acids. Germline CDR1 SNHLY, CDR2 FYNNEI. There were likely unrecorded immune exposures, though donors were nominally healthy when sampled. Sample: PBMCs. The receptor's source is a girl aged 2-10 years in good health and CMV-seronegative. The rearrangement links TRBV2 to TRBJ2-1, with 7 bases aligning to TRBD2. The CDR3 protein is CASSPKAGVYRHEQFF. In DNA form, the CDR3 reads TGTGCCAGCAGTCCCAAGGCGGGAGTCTACAGACATGAGCAGTTCTTC.